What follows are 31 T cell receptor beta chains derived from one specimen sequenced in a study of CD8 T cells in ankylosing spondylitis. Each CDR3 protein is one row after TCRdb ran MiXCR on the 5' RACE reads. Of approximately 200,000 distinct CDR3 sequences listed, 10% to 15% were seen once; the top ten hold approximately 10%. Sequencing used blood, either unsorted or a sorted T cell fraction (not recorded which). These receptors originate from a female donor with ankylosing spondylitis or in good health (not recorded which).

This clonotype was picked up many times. The CDR3 protein is CSARGYVTNEQFF. CDR3 bases: TGCAGTGCTAGAGGCTACGTCACGAATGAGCAGTTCTTC. The chain employs TRBV20-1 and TRBJ2-1; D not certain. Germline V gives CDR1 DFQATT, CDR2 SNEGSKA (reference sequence). Between the trimmed V and J ends, which lost 1 base and 7 bases, there was a span of 11 bases. The CDR3 totals 13 residues.

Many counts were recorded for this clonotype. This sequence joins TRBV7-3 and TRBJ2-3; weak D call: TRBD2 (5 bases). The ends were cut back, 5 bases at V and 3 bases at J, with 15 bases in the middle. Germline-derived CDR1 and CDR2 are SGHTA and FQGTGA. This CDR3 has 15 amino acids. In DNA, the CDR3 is TGTGCCAGCAGCGGCGTGAGGGCCGGTACAGATACGCAGTATTTT. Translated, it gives CASSGVRAGTDTQYF.

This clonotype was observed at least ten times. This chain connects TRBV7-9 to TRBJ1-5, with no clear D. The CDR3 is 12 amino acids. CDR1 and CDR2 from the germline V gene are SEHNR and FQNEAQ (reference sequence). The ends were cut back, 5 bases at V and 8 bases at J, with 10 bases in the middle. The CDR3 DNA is TGTGCCAGCAGCCAATCCCGGGAGCCCCAGCATTTT. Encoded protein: CASSQSREPQHF.

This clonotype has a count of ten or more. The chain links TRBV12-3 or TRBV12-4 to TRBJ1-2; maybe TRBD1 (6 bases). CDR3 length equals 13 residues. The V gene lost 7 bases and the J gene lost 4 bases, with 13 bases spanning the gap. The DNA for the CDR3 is TGTGCCAGCACTAAACAGGGAAGCTATGGCTACACCTTC. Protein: CASTKQGSYGYTF.

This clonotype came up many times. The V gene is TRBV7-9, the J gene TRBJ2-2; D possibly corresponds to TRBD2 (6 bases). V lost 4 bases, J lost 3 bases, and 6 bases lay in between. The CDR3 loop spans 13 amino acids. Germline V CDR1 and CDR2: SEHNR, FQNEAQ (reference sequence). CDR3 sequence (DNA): TGTGCCAGCAGCTGGGACTACACCGGGGAGCTGTTTTTT. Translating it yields CASSWDYTGELFF.

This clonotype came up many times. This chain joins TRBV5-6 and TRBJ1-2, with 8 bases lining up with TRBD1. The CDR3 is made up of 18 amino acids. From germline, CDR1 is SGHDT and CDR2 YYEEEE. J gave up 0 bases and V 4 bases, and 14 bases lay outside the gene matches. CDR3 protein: CASSITFRGPNTNYGYTF. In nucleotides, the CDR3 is TGTGCCAGCAGCATAACGTTCAGGGGGCCGAACACTAACTATGGCTACACCTTC.

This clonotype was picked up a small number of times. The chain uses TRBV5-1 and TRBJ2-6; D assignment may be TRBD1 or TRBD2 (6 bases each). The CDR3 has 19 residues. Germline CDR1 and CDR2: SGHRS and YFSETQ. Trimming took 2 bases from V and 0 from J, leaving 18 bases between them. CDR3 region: CASSFPNRDFNSGANVLTF. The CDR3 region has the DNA TGCGCCAGCAGCTTCCCAAACAGGGACTTCAACTCTGGGGCCAACGTCCTGACTTTC.

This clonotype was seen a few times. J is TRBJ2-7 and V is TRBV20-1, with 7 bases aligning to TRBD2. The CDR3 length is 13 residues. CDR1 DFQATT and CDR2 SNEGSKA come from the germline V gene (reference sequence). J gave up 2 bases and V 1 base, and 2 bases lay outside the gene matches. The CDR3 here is CSARAGGAYEQYF. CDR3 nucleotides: TGCAGTGCTAGAGCGGGAGGTGCCTACGAGCAGTACTTC.

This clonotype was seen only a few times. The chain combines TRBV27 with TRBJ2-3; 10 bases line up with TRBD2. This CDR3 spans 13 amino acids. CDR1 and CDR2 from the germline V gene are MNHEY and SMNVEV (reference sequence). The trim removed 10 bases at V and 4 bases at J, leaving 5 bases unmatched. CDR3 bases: TGTGCCATTCTAGCGGGAGTCTCAGATACGCAGTATTTT. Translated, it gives CAILAGVSDTQYF.

This CDR3 reads CATRETARDSPLHF. For the CDR3, the DNA is TGTGCCACCAGGGAGACAGCTCGGGATTCACCCCTCCACTTT. J is TRBJ1-6 and V is TRBV15; maybe TRBD1 (5 bases). Germline V gives CDR1 LNHNV, CDR2 YYDKDF (reference sequence). The CDR3 sequence is 14 residues long. V shed 6 bases and J shed 8 bases, with 14 bases lying between them.

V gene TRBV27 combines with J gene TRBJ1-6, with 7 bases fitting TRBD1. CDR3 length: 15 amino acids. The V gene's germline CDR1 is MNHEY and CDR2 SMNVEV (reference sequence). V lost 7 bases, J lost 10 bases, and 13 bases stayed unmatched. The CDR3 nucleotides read TGTGCCAGCACCAGGAATCGACAGGGTAACTCACCCCTCCACTTT. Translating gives CASTRNRQGNSPLHF.

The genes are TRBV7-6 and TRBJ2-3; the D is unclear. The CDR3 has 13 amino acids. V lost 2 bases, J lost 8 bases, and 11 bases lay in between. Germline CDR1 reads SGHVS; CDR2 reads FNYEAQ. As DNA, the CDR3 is TGTGCCAGCAGCTTAAACCCTCCGGGTACGCAGTATTTT. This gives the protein CASSLNPPGTQYF.

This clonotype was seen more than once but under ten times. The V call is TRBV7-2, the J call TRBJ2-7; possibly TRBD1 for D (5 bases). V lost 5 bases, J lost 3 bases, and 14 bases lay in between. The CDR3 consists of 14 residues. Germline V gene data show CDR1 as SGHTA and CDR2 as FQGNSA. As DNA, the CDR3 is TGTGCCAGCAGCGTTGGGAACAGGATCTACGAGCAGTACTTC. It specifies CASSVGNRIYEQYF.

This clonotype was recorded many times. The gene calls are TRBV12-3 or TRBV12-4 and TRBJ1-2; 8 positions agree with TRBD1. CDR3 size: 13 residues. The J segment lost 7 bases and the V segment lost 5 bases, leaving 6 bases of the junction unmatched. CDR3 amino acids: CASSPDRVAGYTF. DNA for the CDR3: TGTGCCAGCAGTCCGGACAGGGTCGCTGGCTACACCTTC.

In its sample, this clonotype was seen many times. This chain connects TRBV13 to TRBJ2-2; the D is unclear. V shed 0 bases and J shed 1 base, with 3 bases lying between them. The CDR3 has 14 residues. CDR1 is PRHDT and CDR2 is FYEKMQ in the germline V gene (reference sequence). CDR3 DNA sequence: TGTGCCAGCAGCTTAGGAATGAACACCGGGGAGCTGTTTTTT. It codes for CASSLGMNTGELFF.

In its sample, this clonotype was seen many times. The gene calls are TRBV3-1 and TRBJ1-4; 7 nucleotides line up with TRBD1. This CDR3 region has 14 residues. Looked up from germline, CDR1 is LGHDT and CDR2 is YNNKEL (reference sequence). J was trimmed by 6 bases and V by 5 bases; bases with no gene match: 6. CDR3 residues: CASSRQGSYEKLFF. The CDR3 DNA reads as TGTGCCAGCAGCAGACAGGGATCTTATGAAAAACTGTTTTTT.

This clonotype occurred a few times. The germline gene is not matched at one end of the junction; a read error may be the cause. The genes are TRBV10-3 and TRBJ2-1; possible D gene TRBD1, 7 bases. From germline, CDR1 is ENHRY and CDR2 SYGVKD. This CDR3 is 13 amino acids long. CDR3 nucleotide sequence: TGTGCCATCAGGGACTCTCCTCAGGGGGGATTGGCCTTC. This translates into CAIRDSPQGGLAF.

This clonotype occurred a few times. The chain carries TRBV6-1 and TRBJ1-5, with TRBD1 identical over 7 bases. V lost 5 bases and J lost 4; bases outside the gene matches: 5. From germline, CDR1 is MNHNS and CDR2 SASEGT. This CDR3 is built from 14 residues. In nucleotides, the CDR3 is TGTGCCAGCAGTAAAGACAGGGTTAATCAGCCCCAGCATTTT. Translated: CASSKDRVNQPQHF.

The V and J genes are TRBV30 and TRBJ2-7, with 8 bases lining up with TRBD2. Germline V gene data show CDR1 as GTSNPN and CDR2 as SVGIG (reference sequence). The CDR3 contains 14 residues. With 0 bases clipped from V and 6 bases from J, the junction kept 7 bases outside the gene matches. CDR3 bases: TGTGCCTGGAGTGTAATAGCGGGACGAGGCGAGCAGTACTTC. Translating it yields CAWSVIAGRGEQYF.

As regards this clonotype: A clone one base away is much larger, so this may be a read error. CDR3: CASSLGGQGAGKTIYF. The CDR3 nucleotides read TGTGCCAGCAGTTTAGGGGGACAGGGTGCCGGAAAGACCATATATTTT. V usage is TRBV12-3 or TRBV12-4 and J usage is TRBJ1-3; 9 nucleotides agree with TRBD1. The CDR3 is 16 amino acids.

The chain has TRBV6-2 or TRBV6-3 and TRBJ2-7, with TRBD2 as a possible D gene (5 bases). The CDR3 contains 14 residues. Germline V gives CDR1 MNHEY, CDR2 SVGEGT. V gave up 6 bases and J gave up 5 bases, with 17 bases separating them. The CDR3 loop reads CASSLRPSGDEQYF. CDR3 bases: TGTGCCAGCAGCCTCAGACCGTCCGGGGACGAGCAGTACTTC.

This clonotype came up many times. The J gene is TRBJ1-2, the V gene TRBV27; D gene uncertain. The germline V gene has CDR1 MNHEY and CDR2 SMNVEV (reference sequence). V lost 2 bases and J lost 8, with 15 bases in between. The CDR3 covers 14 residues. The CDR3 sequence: CASSLNRGFEGYTF. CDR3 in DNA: TGTGCCAGCAGTTTAAATCGGGGTTTTGAGGGCTACACCTTC.

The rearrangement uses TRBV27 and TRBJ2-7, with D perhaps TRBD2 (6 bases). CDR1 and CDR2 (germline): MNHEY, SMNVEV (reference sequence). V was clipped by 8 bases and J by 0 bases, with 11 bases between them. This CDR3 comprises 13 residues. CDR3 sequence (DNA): TGTGCCAGCCGGACTATAGGCTCCTACGAGCAGTACTTC. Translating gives CASRTIGSYEQYF.

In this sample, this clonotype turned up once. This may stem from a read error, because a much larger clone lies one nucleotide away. The CDR3 DNA reads TGTGCCAGCAGCAAGACAGCCTCCTACGAGCAGTACTTC. Translating it yields CASSKTASYEQYF. V gene TRBV25-1 combines with J gene TRBJ2-7; possible D gene TRBD1, 5 bases. The germline V gene has CDR1 MGHDK and CDR2 SYGVNS. Trimming cost V 6 bases and J 0 bases, with 9 bases left between them. This CDR3 region has 13 residues.

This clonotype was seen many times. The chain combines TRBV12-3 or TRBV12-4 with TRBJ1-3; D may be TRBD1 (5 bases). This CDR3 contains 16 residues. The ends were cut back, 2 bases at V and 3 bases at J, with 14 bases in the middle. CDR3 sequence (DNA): TGTGCCAGCAGTTTATCCCAGGGACCAGGTGGAAACACCATATATTTT. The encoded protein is CASSLSQGPGGNTIYF.

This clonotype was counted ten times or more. The CDR3 bases are TGCAGTGCTAGAGATCCTAGCGGGACCGATACGCAGTATTTT. It specifies CSARDPSGTDTQYF. The rearrangement uses TRBV20-1 and TRBJ2-3; 9 nucleotides line up with TRBD2. The CDR3 runs to 14 residues. After removal of 0 bases from V and 6 bases from J, the junction contained 4 bases not matched to a gene. The germline CDR1 and CDR2 sequences are DFQATT and SNEGSKA (reference sequence).

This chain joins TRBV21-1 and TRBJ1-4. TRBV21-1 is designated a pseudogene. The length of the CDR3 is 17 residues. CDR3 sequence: CASSSWDSHATNEKLFF. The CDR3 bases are TGTGCCAGCAGCAGCTGGGATTCCCATGCAACTAATGAAAAACTGTTTTTT.

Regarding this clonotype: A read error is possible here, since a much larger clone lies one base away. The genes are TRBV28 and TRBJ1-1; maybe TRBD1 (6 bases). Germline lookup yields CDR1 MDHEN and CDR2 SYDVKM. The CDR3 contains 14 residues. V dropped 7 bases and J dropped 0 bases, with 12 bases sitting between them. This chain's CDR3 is CASTPDRLNTEAFF. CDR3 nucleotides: TGTGCCAGCACCCCAGACAGGTTGAACACTGAAGCTTTCTTT. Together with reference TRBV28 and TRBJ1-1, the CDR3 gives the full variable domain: DVKVTQSSRYLVKRTGEKVFLECVQDMDHENMFWYRQDPGLGLRLIYFSYDVKMKEKGDIPEGYSVSREKKERFSLILESASTNQTSMYLCASTPDRLNTEAFFGQGTRLTVV.

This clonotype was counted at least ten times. The CDR3 coding sequence is TGCGCCAGCAGCTTGGAAGGGACTAGGCAAGATACGCAGTATTTT. This gives the protein CASSLEGTRQDTQYF. The J gene is TRBJ2-3, the V gene TRBV5-1, with 8 bases aligning to TRBD2. This CDR3 spans 15 amino acids. The germline gives CDR1 SGHRS, CDR2 YFSETQ. V lost 0 bases to trimming and J lost 5 bases; unmatched junction nucleotides: 5.

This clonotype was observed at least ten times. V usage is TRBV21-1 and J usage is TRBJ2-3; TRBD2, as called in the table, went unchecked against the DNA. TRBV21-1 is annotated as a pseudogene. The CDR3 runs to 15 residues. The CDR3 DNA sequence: TGTGCCAGCAGCAGGCGGCAGGGGAGCACAGATACGCAGTATTTT. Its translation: CASSRRQGSTDTQYF.

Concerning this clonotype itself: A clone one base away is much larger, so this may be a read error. Here the CDR3 DNA reads TGTGCCAGCCCCTTCTCTGGGGATGAAAAACTGTTTTTT. Translating it yields CASPFSGDEKLFF. The chain employs TRBV7-9 and TRBJ1-4; D gene ambiguous. With 8 bases removed from V and 6 bases from J, the gap between germline ends came to 13 bases. CDR1 and CDR2 from the germline V gene are SEHNR and FQNEAQ (reference sequence). The CDR3 is 13 amino acids. The variable domain in full, with the rest retrieved from reference TRBV7-9 and TRBJ1-4, is DTGVSQNPRHKITKRGQNVTFRCDPISEHNRLYWYRQTLGQGPEFLTYFQNEAQLEKSRLLSDRFSAERPKGSFSTLEIQRTEQGDSAMYLCASPFSGDEKLFFGSGTQLSVL.